This T cell receptor (beta chain) was recorded in a study of PD-1 blockade in mismatch repair-deficient tumors. Across the whole study: Patients had more than ten mismatch repair-deficient cancer types, all previously treated and progressing. Whole-study results and caveats: Tumor-resident clones, often undetectable pretreatment in blood, expanded then contracted after pembrolizumab.

Every patient had mismatch repair deficiency by PCR or immunohistochemistry. TCRs were sequenced from a few patients responding to pembrolizumab. Trimming cost V 7 bases and J 3 bases, with 18 bases left between them. CDR3 size: 15 residues. Germline lookup yields CDR1 MNHEY and CDR2 SVGAGI. Method: immunoSEQ multiplex PCR; TCRdb's copy keeps in-frame clones and lacks some. Of roughly 53,000 clones listed, about 80% are singletons. Comments on this clone: Its antigen is as yet unknown.

This clonotype originated in an adult with mismatch repair-deficient cancer. The V gene is TRBV6-5, the J gene TRBJ1-2; perhaps TRBD1 as D (5 bases). Sequencing used peripheral blood, obtained 4 weeks after starting pembrolizumab. CDR3 protein: CASTPRGSRDYGYTF. CDR3 bases: TGTGCCAGCACACCTAGGGGCTCCAGGGACTATGGCTACACCTTC.